Each of the 30 T cell receptor beta chains below was sequenced from the same sample in a study of CD8+ T cells in alopecia areata. It was cDNA, reverse transcribed from extracted RNA, that served as the sequencing template. The assay was immunoSEQ multiplex PCR, and TCRdb's table has in-frame clones only and misses some. The data show fewer than 250,000 clones, under 40% seen once. Treatment reported: oral pan-JAK inhibitor, 5-10 mg twice daily. The sequencing here drew on CD4+ T cells sorted from blood, taken at week 34, from a patient treated with tofacitinib. All receptors come from a human donor with alopecia areata.

This sequence joins TRBV30 and TRBJ2-1, with a tentative D call TRBD2 (6 bases). Per germline, CDR1 GTSNPN and CDR2 SVGIG (reference sequence). This CDR3 has 13 amino acids. Trimming pared 4 bases from V and 3 bases from J, leaving 10 bases between. CDR3 in amino acids: CAWTGRGYNEQFF. CDR3 sequence (DNA): TGTGCCTGGACGGGGCGGGGCTACAATGAGCAGTTCTTC.

The chain joins TRBV20-1 to TRBJ2-7; D gene ambiguous. The CDR3 contains 10 residues. The germline CDR1 and CDR2 sequences are DFQATT and SNEGSKA (reference sequence). V lost 2 bases and J 4 bases, leaving 3 bases between the germline ends. CDR3 sequence reads: CSARLYEQYF. CDR3 DNA: TGCAGTGCTAGACTGTACGAGCAGTACTTC.

The chain is built from TRBV7-3 and TRBJ2-3; D remains ambiguous. V lost 6 bases and J 0 bases, leaving 16 bases between the germline ends. This CDR3 region has 16 residues. CDR1 and CDR2 from the germline V gene are SGHTA and FQGTGA. CDR3 protein: CASSPSVGPSTDTQYF. As DNA, the CDR3 is TGTGCCAGCAGTCCCTCTGTTGGCCCCAGCACAGATACGCAGTATTTT.

This chain uses TRBV4-1 with TRBJ2-1, with D hard to call. The germline CDR1 and CDR2 sequences are MGHRA and YSYEKL. V lost 0 bases, J lost 3 bases, and 15 bases lay in between. CDR3 size: 17 residues. CDR3 bases: TGCGCCAGCAGCCAAGATGACCGACCATCTCACTACAATGAGCAGTTCTTC. Its protein product is CASSQDDRPSHYNEQFF.

The chain carries TRBV2 and TRBJ1-4, with D uncertain. The germline V gene has CDR1 SNHLY and CDR2 FYNNEI. The CDR3 contains 12 residues. The V end lost 10 bases, the J end lost 7 bases, and 13 bases lay between the germline ends. CDR3 amino acids: CAISKLGEKLFF. CDR3 coding DNA: TGTGCCATCTCGAAACTCGGTGAAAAACTGTTTTTT. The variable domain in full, completed from reference TRBV2 and TRBJ1-4, reads EPEVTQTPSHQVTQMGQEVILRCVPISNHLYFYWYRQILGQKVEFLVSFYNNEISEKSEIFDDQFSVERPDGSNFTLKIRSTKLEDSAMYFCAISKLGEKLFFGSGTQLSVL.

The V gene is TRBV10-2, the J gene TRBJ2-5; D gene unclear. From germline, CDR1 is WSHSY and CDR2 SAAADI. The CDR3 consists of 12 residues. Deletions cut 3 bases from V and 4 bases from J, with 6 bases between. CDR3 loop: CASSEAVETQYF. The CDR3 DNA is TGCGCCAGCAGTGAAGCAGTAGAGACCCAGTACTTC.

V usage is TRBV30 and J usage is TRBJ1-4, with D perhaps TRBD1 (6 bases). Germline V gives CDR1 GTSNPN, CDR2 SVGIG (reference sequence). V gave up 3 bases and J gave up 7 bases, with 9 bases separating them. CDR3 length: 12 residues. This chain's CDR3 is CAWRQGGEKLFF. In DNA form, the CDR3 reads TGTGCCTGGAGACAGGGAGGTGAAAAACTGTTTTTT.

The rearrangement uses TRBV7-2 and TRBJ2-3, with 9 bases aligning to TRBD2. CDR3 size: 15 residues. V gave up 2 bases and J gave up 4 bases; unmatched junction bases: 4. Per the germline V gene, CDR1 is SGHTA and CDR2 is FQGNSA. The CDR3 region has the DNA TGTGCCAGCAGCTTATCGGCGGGGGGGCCAGATACGCAGTATTTT. This codes for CASSLSAGGPDTQYF.

This chain uses TRBV6-6 with TRBJ2-1; 7 bases are shared with TRBD2. Trimming cost V 2 bases and J 7 bases; bases outside gene matches: 8. CDR1 and CDR2 from the germline V gene are MNHNY and SVGAGI (reference sequence). The CDR3 consists of 15 residues. CDR3 nucleotide sequence: TGTGCCAGCAGTTACGTAGGCGGGAGAGTGAATGAGCAGTTCTTC. This codes for CASSYVGGRVNEQFF.

This chain joins TRBV14 and TRBJ2-1, with D uncertain. V was clipped by 1 base and J by 7 bases, with 17 bases between them. This CDR3 is built from 16 residues. Per the germline V gene, CDR1 is SGHDN and CDR2 is FVKESK. CDR3 bases: TGTGCCAGCAGCCAAGTTAGGGCGGCCGCCCGGAATGAGCAGTTCTTC. It translates to CASSQVRAAARNEQFF.

V is TRBV2 and J is TRBJ2-2; 15 bases line up with TRBD2. The CDR3 is 15 amino acids. Per the germline V gene, CDR1 is SNHLY and CDR2 is FYNNEI. Losses at the gene ends were 6 bases for V and 7 bases for J; bases not matched to a gene: 3. The CDR3 coding sequence is TGTGCCAGCAGGGGACTAGCGGGAGGTGTCGGGGAGCTGTTTTTT. This sequence encodes CASRGLAGGVGELFF. The variable domain in full, completed from reference TRBV2 and TRBJ2-2, reads EPEVTQTPSHQVTQMGQEVILRCVPISNHLYFYWYRQILGQKVEFLVSFYNNEISEKSEIFDDQFSVERPDGSNFTLKIRSTKLEDSAMYFCASRGLAGGVGELFFGEGSRLTVL.

This sequence joins TRBV5-1 and TRBJ1-1; unclear D gene. Between the trimmed V and J ends, which lost 2 bases and 10 bases, there was a span of 9 bases. CDR3 length: 11 amino acids. Germline V gene lookup returns CDR1 SGHRS and CDR2 YFSETQ. The CDR3 loop is CASSFDSTAFF. CDR3 in DNA: TGCGCCAGCAGCTTCGACTCGACAGCTTTCTTT.

This clone was found a few times. This chain uses TRBV27 with TRBJ1-5; no clear D. The ends were cut back, 2 bases at V and 0 bases at J, with 14 bases in the middle. Germline CDR1 and CDR2: MNHEY and SMNVEV (reference sequence). The CDR3 has 17 amino acids. The CDR3 reads CASSLGSGGFSNQPQHF. CDR3 bases: TGTGCCAGCAGTTTAGGGAGTGGTGGATTTAGCAATCAGCCCCAGCATTTT.

The CDR3 loop reads CAASISRERVYGYTF. The CDR3 nucleotides read TGCGCCGCATCTATATCCCGGGAGAGGGTTTATGGCTACACCTTC. The chain has TRBV4-1 and TRBJ1-2; D gene unclear. V dropped 11 bases and J dropped 5 bases, with 24 bases sitting between them. Looked up from germline, CDR1 is MGHRA and CDR2 is YSYEKL. The CDR3 has 15 residues.

J is TRBJ1-6 and V is TRBV30; the D gene is possibly TRBD1 (6 bases). CDR3 length: 14 amino acids. Trimming took off 3 bases at V and 6 bases at J, with 12 bases between the two ends. Germline V gives CDR1 GTSNPN, CDR2 SVGIG (reference sequence). DNA of the CDR3: TGTGCCTGGAGGACCCAGGGGATTAATTCACCCCTCCACTTT. This translates into CAWRTQGINSPLHF.

The chain carries TRBV7-9 and TRBJ2-1; 10 nucleotides match TRBD2. V trimming: 2 bases; J trimming: 1 base; junction bases outside the gene matches: 2. This CDR3 has 16 residues. In germline, CDR1 is SEHNR, CDR2 FQNEAQ (reference sequence). DNA of the CDR3: TGTGCCAGCAGCTTACGAGCGGGAGGGTCCTACAATGAGCAGTTCTTC. This encodes CASSLRAGGSYNEQFF.

In this sample, this clone turned up a few times. The rearrangement links TRBV6-5 to TRBJ2-7; D possibly matches TRBD1 or TRBD2 (5 bases each). The CDR3 spans 15 residues. Looked up from germline, CDR1 is MNHEY and CDR2 is SVGAGI. With 0 bases removed from V and 0 bases from J, the gap between germline ends came to 9 bases. Here the CDR3 reads CASSYSAGSSYEQYF. The CDR3 DNA sequence: TGTGCCAGCAGTTACTCCGCAGGGAGCTCCTACGAGCAGTACTTC.

This clone showed up just a few times. The chain is built from TRBV7-2 and TRBJ1-1; D ambiguous. V was shortened by 2 bases and J by 8 bases, with 15 bases between the two germline ends. This CDR3 contains 14 residues. From germline, CDR1 is SGHTA and CDR2 FQGNSA. The CDR3, as DNA: TGTGCCAGCAGCTTATCAGGAGGCCCGGCCGAAGCTTTCTTT. This encodes CASSLSGGPAEAFF.

This clone was counted a few times. The chain employs TRBV5-1 and TRBJ2-7; D possibly corresponds to TRBD2 (5 bases). V was cut by 4 bases and J by 1 base, with 12 bases left in between. The germline V gene has CDR1 SGHRS and CDR2 YFSETQ. This CDR3 has 14 amino acids. CDR3 bases: TGCGCCAGCAGCCCTAGGACTGGATCCTACGAGCAGTACTTC. Encoded protein: CASSPRTGSYEQYF.

V is TRBV27 and J is TRBJ2-1, with 11 bases lining up with TRBD1. Germline V gives CDR1 MNHEY, CDR2 SMNVEV (reference sequence). Trimming took 5 bases from V and 2 from J; bases not matched to a gene: 2. The CDR3 contains 15 residues. Here the CDR3 reads CASSRDRGTYNEQFF. DNA for the CDR3: TGTGCCAGCAGTCGGGACAGGGGGACCTACAATGAGCAGTTCTTC.

J is TRBJ2-3 and V is TRBV7-2; D unclear. Germline V gene sequence: CDR1 SGHTA, CDR2 FQGNSA. The germline V and J ends were trimmed by 1 base and 5 bases, with 10 bases remaining between them. This CDR3 comprises 14 residues. CDR3 bases: TGTGCCAGCAGCTTAGGCCTCGTTCTAGATACGCAGTATTTT. This encodes CASSLGLVLDTQYF.

J is TRBJ2-5 and V is TRBV5-4, with TRBD2 identical over 16 bases. The CDR3 runs to 18 residues. Germline CDR1 is SGHNT and CDR2 is YYREEE (reference sequence). J was trimmed by 0 bases and V by 10 bases; bases with no gene match: 12. The CDR3 protein is CAVRSGTSGREYQETQYF. Here the CDR3 DNA reads TGTGCCGTACGATCCGGGACTAGCGGGAGGGAGTACCAAGAGACCCAGTACTTC.

This clone is a singleton in its sample. The chain has TRBV5-1 and TRBJ2-5, with a possible D match to TRBD2 (6 bases). Germline V CDR1 and CDR2: SGHRS, YFSETQ. Trimming stripped 3 bases from V and 4 bases from J, with 16 bases between. The CDR3 spans 15 residues. DNA for the CDR3: TGCGCCAGCAGCTCGAAGGGGATGGAGGGAGAGACCCAGTACTTC. Amino acid sequence: CASSSKGMEGETQYF.

The gene calls are TRBV9 and TRBJ2-2, with 9 bases aligning to TRBD2. In germline, CDR1 is SGDLS, CDR2 YYNGEE. The J segment lost 2 bases and the V segment lost 0 bases, leaving 8 bases of the junction unmatched. This CDR3 region has 18 residues. CDR3 nucleotide sequence: TGTGCCAGCAGCGTAGCCCAACTGACTAGCGGAAACACCGGGGAGCTGTTTTTT. Protein sequence: CASSVAQLTSGNTGELFF.

In this sample, this clone turned up a few times. This chain joins TRBV30 and TRBJ2-2; D possibly corresponds to TRBD1 (5 bases). From germline, CDR1 is GTSNPN and CDR2 SVGIG (reference sequence). Between the trimmed V and J ends, which lost 4 bases and 6 bases, there was a span of 15 bases. This CDR3 comprises 14 residues. CDR3 region: CAWNLIGQPGELFF. CDR3 nucleotide sequence: TGTGCCTGGAACCTAATCGGACAACCCGGGGAGCTGTTTTTT.

This sequence joins TRBV7-3 and TRBJ2-5; TRBD1 agrees at 10 bases. CDR3 size: 13 residues. V was pared by 3 bases and J by 6 bases, with 1 base of the junction left unmatched. CDR1 is SGHTA, CDR2 FQGTGA, per germline. In nucleotides, the CDR3 is TGTGCCAGCAGCTTGGGACAGGGGAAGACCCAGTACTTC. Amino acid sequence: CASSLGQGKTQYF.

This clone was recorded a few times. V and J are TRBV9 and TRBJ1-3; D is unresolved. Trimming pared 6 bases from V and 0 bases from J, leaving 16 bases between. CDR3 length: 16 amino acids. Germline V gene data show CDR1 as SGDLS and CDR2 as YYNGEE. The CDR3 DNA reads TGTGCCAGCAACCCCGGCGGCGCGTTCTCTGGAAACACCATATATTTT. This gives the protein CASNPGGAFSGNTIYF.

V is TRBV29-1 and J is TRBJ2-2, with D possibly being TRBD1 or TRBD2 (5 bases each). The V gene lost 0 bases and the J gene lost 7 bases, with 15 bases spanning the gap. The CDR3 sequence is 15 residues long. The V gene's germline CDR1 is SQVTM and CDR2 ANQGSEA. DNA for the CDR3: TGCAGCGTTGAAGATGGGGACCACAGGAACGGGGAGCTGTTTTTT. Translated, it gives CSVEDGDHRNGELFF.

This clone appeared a single time. J is TRBJ1-5 and V is TRBV4-1; D is undetermined. Germline CDR1 MGHRA, CDR2 YSYEKL. This CDR3 contains 16 residues. V lost 2 bases and J 6 bases, leaving 17 bases between the germline ends. The CDR3 nucleotides read TGCGCCAGCAGCCAATTTATCTCCCCAGGAGGTCAGCCCCAGCATTTT. This translates into CASSQFISPGGQPQHF.

V is TRBV6-6 and J is TRBJ1-4; a possible D gene is TRBD1 (6 bases). Germline assignment: CDR1 MNHNY and CDR2 SVGAGI (reference sequence). Between the trimmed V and J ends, which lost 6 bases and 6 bases, there was a span of 17 bases. This CDR3 region has 15 residues. CDR3 coding DNA: TGTGCCAGCAGGTCACCTACAGGGACTCATGAAAAACTGTTTTTT. Translation gives CASRSPTGTHEKLFF.